This is a list of T cell receptor beta chains from one sample in a study of shared clonotypes between healthy human individuals. The assay was immunoSEQ multiplex PCR, and TCRdb's table has in-frame clones only and misses some. The sample lists around 1.1 million clones; approximately 80% were seen once. Sequenced input: memory CD4+ T cells from PBMCs. The source of these receptors is a man between 18 and 29 years old in good health. Some clones in this sample may be carry-over from other donors' samples. CDR3s include the opening cysteine and the closing phenylalanine or tryptophan. A D gene is named only where the DNA matches it firmly. Some rows have no size entry. The others give once, few or many, or a class for an expanded clone.

clone_size d_call j_call v_call cdr3_aa cdr3_nt
. . TRBJ2-1 TRBV29-1 CSVANNNEQFF TGCAGCGTTGCTAATAACAATGAGCAGTTCTTC
once . TRBJ1-3 TRBV6-6 CASSFPKTGPANTIYF TGTGCCAGCAGTTTCCCGAAAACAGGTCCCGCAAACACCATATATTTT
. . TRBJ2-2 TRBV19 CASSWGTLSRELFF TGTGCCAGTAGTTGGGGGACCCTCAGCAGGGAGCTGTTTTTT
few . TRBJ2-6 TRBV5-8 CASSFLTSGANVLTF TGTGCCAGCAGCTTCCTAACCTCTGGGGCCAACGTCCTGACTTTC
. . TRBJ2-2 TRBV29-1 CSVEIGLTGELFF TGCAGCGTTGAAATAGGGTTAACCGGGGAGCTGTTTTTT
. . TRBJ2-1 TRBV5-1 CASSLVVGSYNEQFF TGCGCCAGCAGCTTGGTGGTAGGTTCGTACAATGAGCAGTTCTTC
once TRBD2 TRBJ2-2 TRBV6-5 CASKWTRAAGELFF TGTGCCAGCAAGTGGACTAGAGCTGCCGGGGAGCTGTTTTTT
. . TRBJ1-1 TRBV7-3 CASSLGRVNTEAFF TGTGCCAGCAGCTTAGGGCGGGTGAACACTGAAGCTTTCTTT
. TRBD2 TRBJ2-3 TRBV18 CASSPLGTSGSTDTQYF TGTGCCAGCTCACCGCTTGGGACTAGCGGAAGCACAGATACGCAGTATTTT
many . TRBJ1-1 TRBV5-6 CASSFREINTEAFF TGTGCCAGCAGCTTTCGGGAGATCAACACTGAAGCTTTCTTT
. . TRBJ1-1 TRBV7-9 CASSLEVGTEAFF TGTGCCAGCAGCCTGGAGGTAGGCACTGAAGCTTTCTTT
. . TRBJ2-7 TRBV27 CASSQRPQSSYEQYF TGTGCCAGCAGTCAGAGGCCCCAGAGTTCCTACGAGCAGTACTTC
. . TRBJ1-4 TRBV10-3 CAISEQGPNEKLFF TGTGCCATCAGTGAACAGGGCCCTAATGAAAAACTGTTTTTT
few . TRBJ1-4 TRBV25-1 CASSEGALGEKLFF TGTGCCAGCAGTGAGGGGGCTTTGGGTGAAAAACTGTTTTTT
few . TRBJ1-5 TRBV15 CATSPGGGTNQPQHF TGTGCCACCAGCCCCGGGGGAGGAACGAATCAGCCCCAGCATTTT
. TRBD1 TRBJ1-1 TRBV7-2 CASRKRGGQVEAFF TGTGCCAGCAGAAAAAGGGGCGGACAGGTCGAAGCTTTCTTT
. . TRBJ2-2 TRBV18 CASSPFEGELFF TGTGCCAGCTCACCATTTGAGGGGGAGCTGTTTTTT
. TRBD2 TRBJ2-1 TRBV30 CAWTSGRATGNEQFF TGTGCCTGGACCAGCGGGAGGGCAACGGGCAATGAGCAGTTCTTC
. . TRBJ2-1 TRBV5-1 CASRISGETYNEQFF TGCGCCAGCAGAATTTCCGGGGAAACCTACAATGAGCAGTTCTTC
. . TRBJ1-3 TRBV7-2 CASSKQGTGNTIYF TGTGCCAGCAGCAAACAGGGAACTGGAAACACCATATATTTT
many . TRBJ1-1 TRBV21-1 CASSKGRGGLHTEAFF TGTGCCAGCAGCAAAGGCAGGGGGGGACTTCACACTGAAGCTTTCTTT
. . TRBJ2-4 TRBV20-1 CSAIAKNIQYF TGCAGTGCCATAGCCAAAAACATTCAGTACTTC
. . TRBJ2-5 TRBV5-1 CASSAGTLGETQYF TGCGCCAGCAGCGCCGGGACCCTAGGTGAGACCCAGTACTTC
once . TRBJ2-5 TRBV5-1 CASSPPLGSVETQYF TGCGCCAGCAGCCCCCCCCTGGGGAGCGTAGAGACCCAGTACTTC
few TRBD1 TRBJ2-7 TRBV27 CASRRPGQAYEQYF TGTGCCAGCAGAAGACCGGGACAGGCCTACGAGCAGTACTTC
. . TRBJ2-5 TRBV10-2 CASWSSVVETQYF TGCGCCAGCTGGAGTAGCGTGGTAGAGACCCAGTACTTC
. . TRBJ2-7 TRBV28 CASSLVLGQPIF TGTGCCAGCAGTTTAGTTCTAGGACAGCCGATTTTC
once TRBD1 TRBJ2-3 TRBV2 CASSYRGRSTDTQYF TGTGCCAGCAGCTACAGGGGGCGCAGCACAGATACGCAGTATTTT
. . TRBJ2-5 TRBV29-1 CSVESGVETQYF TGCAGCGTTGAATCTGGAGTCGAGACCCAGTACTTC
. TRBD1 TRBJ1-1 TRBV5-6 CASSRGTGGDHEAFF TGTGCCAGCAGCCGGGGGACAGGGGGCGACCATGAAGCTTTCTTT
. . TRBJ2-7 TRBV4-1 CASSQPLRGPEQYF TGCGCCAGCAGCCAGCCCCTCAGGGGCCCCGAGCAGTACTTC
. TRBD1 TRBJ1-2 TRBV5-1 CASSPIGTGVGYGYTF TGTGCCAGCAGTCCGATCGGGACAGGGGTAGGCTATGGCTACACCTTC
. TRBD1 TRBJ2-2 TRBV7-9 CASRNTGADTGELFF TGTGCCAGCAGGAACACAGGGGCGGACACCGGGGAGCTGTTTTTT
. . TRBJ2-3 TRBV29-1 CSALGSKRGTDTQYF TGCAGCGCTCTCGGGAGCAAAAGGGGCACAGATACGCAGTATTTT
few . TRBJ2-1 TRBV6-1 CASSEVGYPRDNEQFF TGTGCCAGCAGTGAAGTTGGGTACCCTCGGGACAATGAGCAGTTCTTC
few TRBD2 TRBJ2-3 TRBV7-9 CASSLAASTDTQYF TGTGCCAGCAGCCTAGCGGCTAGCACAGATACGCAGTATTTT
. TRBD2 TRBJ2-1 TRBV2 CASSRLGRNNEQFF TGTGCCAGCAGTCGGCTCGGGAGGAACAATGAGCAGTTCTTC
. . TRBJ2-7 TRBV7-9 CASSLGQGSDEQYF TGTGCCAGCAGCTTGGGGCAGGGGAGTGACGAGCAGTACTTC
. . TRBJ1-4 TRBV28 CASSPSDGIFNEKLFF TGTGCCAGCAGTCCGTCGGACGGAATTTTTAATGAAAAACTGTTTTTT
. TRBD1 TRBJ1-5 TRBV19 CASSMDRDQPQHF TGTGCCAGTAGTATGGACAGGGACCAGCCCCAGCATTTT
once . TRBJ2-7 TRBV7-9 CASSPPNSYEQYF TGTGCCAGCAGCCCCCCCAACAGCTACGAGCAGTACTTC
. . TRBJ2-5 TRBV28 CASSLHGAGETQYF TGTGCCAGCAGTTTACACGGGGCGGGGGAGACCCAGTACTTC